Each of the 25 T cell receptor beta chains below was sequenced from the same sample in a study of T cells in Graves' hyperthyroidism and ophthalmopathy. RNA transcripts yielded amplified TCR beta CDR3 regions. Carried out on the TCR CDR3, a first-round RT-PCR used the HTBI primer set. MiXCR, run by TCRdb on the multiplex PCR reads, gives a single entry per CDR3 protein. This table has about 570,000 distinct CDR3 sequences, around 42% appearing once. Sequenced input: peripheral blood or thyroid tissue (not recorded which). These receptors originate from an adult woman with Graves' disease, either hyperthyroidism or ophthalmopathy (not recorded which).

The chain carries TRBV2 and TRBJ2-5, with 9 bases lining up with TRBD2. Germline CDR1 reads SNHLY; CDR2 reads FYNNEI. The CDR3 has 10 residues. The V gene end was trimmed by 9 bases and the J gene end by 13 bases; junction bases not matched to a gene: 6. The CDR3 DNA reads TGTGCCAGTTATGCGGGAGGGGTGTACTTC. Translated, it gives CASYAGGVYF. The complete variable domain, with remaining parts taken from reference TRBV2 and TRBJ2-5, reads EPEVTQTPSHQVTQMGQEVILRCVPISNHLYFYWYRQILGQKVEFLVSFYNNEISEKSEIFDDQFSVERPDGSNFTLKIRSTKLEDSAMYFCASYAGGVYFGPGTRLLVL.

This clonotype was detected ten times or more. J is TRBJ1-1 and V is TRBV15; D is perhaps TRBD1 (5 bases). Germline CDR1 reads LNHNV; CDR2 reads YYDKDF (reference sequence). V dropped 3 bases and J dropped 10 bases, with 15 bases sitting between them. CDR3 length: 13 residues. The CDR3 DNA sequence: TGTGCCACCAGCAGCAGGGCCCTCAAAGGAGCTTTCTTT. This translates into CATSSRALKGAFF.

J is TRBJ2-7 and V is TRBV29-1; tentatively, D is TRBD1 (5 bases). The CDR3 is made up of 13 amino acids. Trimming stripped 3 bases from V and 4 bases from J, with 13 bases between. The V gene's germline CDR1 is SQVTM and CDR2 ANQGSEA. DNA of the CDR3: TGCAGCGTTGAGGTAGTAGGGGTTTACGAGCAGTACTTC. Amino acids: CSVEVVGVYEQYF.

Many counts were recorded for this clonotype. The rearrangement uses TRBV20-1 and TRBJ2-2; the D gene is possibly TRBD2 (5 bases). The germline V gene encodes CDR1 DFQATT and CDR2 SNEGSKA (reference sequence). V was trimmed by 3 bases and J by 6 bases, leaving 14 bases between them. The length of the CDR3 is 14 residues. The CDR3, as DNA: TGCAGTGCTAGGTCCCAGACTACGGCCGGGGAGCTGTTTTTT. Translating it yields CSARSQTTAGELFF.

This clonotype has only a few counts. CDR3 sequence reads: CASSLLQGFRDSPLHF. For the CDR3, the DNA is TGTGCCAGCAGTTTACTACAGGGGTTCAGGGATTCACCCCTCCACTTT. The chain joins TRBV28 to TRBJ1-6; TRBD1 matches 7 bases. After removal of 2 bases from V and 8 bases from J, the junction contained 9 bases not matched to a gene. Germline assignment: CDR1 MDHEN and CDR2 SYDVKM. This CDR3 contains 16 residues.

The gene calls are TRBV7-8 and TRBJ2-1, with 8 bases matching TRBD2. This CDR3 region has 11 residues. Losses at the gene ends were 4 bases for V and 14 bases for J; bases not matched to a gene: 4. Germline V gene lookup returns CDR1 SGHVS and CDR2 FQNEAQ. CDR3 sequence reads: CASSSGGAKFF. The DNA of the CDR3 is TGTGCCAGCAGCTCGGGGGGGGCGAAGTTCTTC.

This clonotype was counted between two and nine times. This chain uses TRBV15 with TRBJ2-6; D ambiguous. Germline loops: CDR1 LNHNV, CDR2 YYDKDF (reference sequence). V was pared by 5 bases and J by 0 bases, with 8 bases between. The CDR3 extends over 15 amino acids. CDR3 sequence (DNA): TGTGCCACCAGCCTGCACGACTCTGGGGCCAACGTCCTGACTTTC. Encoded protein: CATSLHDSGANVLTF. Full variable domain (rest looked up from reference TRBV15 and TRBJ2-6): DAMVIQNPRYQVTQFGKPVTLSCSQTLNHNVMYWYQQKSSQAPKLLFHYYDKDFNNEADTPDNFQSRRPNTSFCFLDIRSPGLGDTAMYLCATSLHDSGANVLTFGAGSRLTVL.

CDR3: CASALGGVRETQYF. The CDR3 DNA sequence: TGTGCTAGCGCACTAGGAGGGGTAAGAGAGACCCAGTACTTC. The V and J genes are TRBV7-7 and TRBJ2-5; a weak D match, TRBD2 (6 bases). This CDR3 is 14 amino acids long. CDR1 SSHAT and CDR2 FNYEAQ come from the germline V gene (reference sequence).

In its sample, this clonotype was seen many times. One end of the junction fails to match germline, which may point to a read error. The chain joins TRBV7-2 to TRBJ2-7; tentatively, D is TRBD2 (6 bases). Looked up from germline, CDR1 is SGHTA and CDR2 is FQGNSA. CDR3 size: 15 residues. The CDR3 is CASSLKREFSHEQYF. The CDR3, as DNA: TGTGCCAGCAGCTTAAAACGGGAGTTCTCCCACGAGCAGTACTTC.

This clonotype was detected many times. This chain links TRBV5-1 with TRBJ2-2; D uncertain. From germline, CDR1 is SGHRS and CDR2 YFSETQ. The V end was cut by 3 bases, the J end by 3 bases, with 12 bases between. The CDR3 is 15 residues long. In nucleotides, the CDR3 is TGCGCCAGCAGCTCAGGACGAGGTGACACCGGGGAGCTGTTTTTT. It specifies CASSSGRGDTGELFF.

This chain uses TRBV9 with TRBJ2-3; TRBD2 matches at 13 bases. The CDR3 loop spans 16 amino acids. The germline gives CDR1 SGDLS, CDR2 YYNGEE. V gave up 2 bases and J gave up 4 bases; unmatched junction bases: 4. The CDR3 bases are TGTGCCAGCAGCGTTAGACTAGCGGGAGGTCCAGATACGCAGTATTTT. Its translation: CASSVRLAGGPDTQYF.

The chain links TRBV7-9 to TRBJ2-7; D is undetermined. The CDR3 extends over 14 amino acids. V gave up 10 bases and J gave up 3 bases, with 19 bases separating them. Per germline, CDR1 SEHNR and CDR2 FQNEAQ (reference sequence). The CDR3 protein is CATRRAGFFYEQYF. CDR3 in DNA: TGTGCCACCCGACGGGCAGGATTCTTCTACGAGCAGTACTTC.

Ten or more counts support this clonotype. J is TRBJ1-4 and V is TRBV7-9; 7 positions match TRBD1. The V gene end was trimmed by 6 bases and the J gene end by 4 bases; junction bases not matched to a gene: 5. CDR3 size: 14 residues. Germline assignment: CDR1 SEHNR and CDR2 FQNEAQ (reference sequence). Here the CDR3 reads CASRPTGYNEKLFF. The CDR3 DNA follows: TGTGCCAGCAGACCGACAGGGTATAATGAAAAACTGTTTTTT.

The table lists this clonotype with a few counts. This chain uses TRBV9 with TRBJ2-3; 9 bases agree with TRBD2. The V segment lost 0 bases and the J segment 5 bases; nucleotides outside the gene matches: 4. CDR1 and CDR2 (germline): SGDLS, YYNGEE. CDR3 length: 15 residues. The CDR3 sequence: CASSVGGRAQDTQYF. CDR3 sequence (DNA): TGTGCCAGCAGCGTAGGCGGGAGGGCTCAAGATACGCAGTATTTT. Complete variable domain (other parts from reference TRBV9 and TRBJ2-3): DSGVTQTPKHLITATGQRVTLRCSPRSGDLSVYWYQQSLDQGLQFLIQYYNGEERAKGNILERFSAQQFPDLHSELNLSSLELGDSALYFCASSVGGRAQDTQYFGPGTRLTVL.

The rearrangement joins TRBV20-1 to TRBJ2-7, with D possibly being TRBD2 (6 bases). CDR3 length: 15 residues. Germline CDR1 reads DFQATT; CDR2 reads SNEGSKA (reference sequence). Trimming left V 6 bases short and J 3 bases short, with 21 bases between. The CDR3 region has the DNA TGCAGTGCACCAAATCCCGGCGGGGCTGACTACGAGCAGTACTTC. It encodes CSAPNPGGADYEQYF.

This clonotype was observed a handful of times. A much larger clone lies one base from this, so it may be a read error. This chain connects TRBV20-1 to TRBJ2-7; D is possibly TRBD1 (6 bases). Germline V lookup: CDR1 DFQATT, CDR2 SNEGSKA (reference sequence). This CDR3 is built from 13 residues. This CDR3 is CSADRQESCEQYF. The CDR3 region has the DNA TGCAGTGCTGATCGACAGGAGTCCTGCGAGCAGTACTTC.

The chain has TRBV10-3 and TRBJ2-5; D remains ambiguous. V was clipped by 3 bases and J by 4 bases, with 3 bases between them. Per germline, CDR1 ENHRY and CDR2 SYGVKD. The length of the CDR3 is 11 residues. CDR3 sequence reads: CAISERETQYF. The CDR3 nucleotides are TGTGCCATCAGTGAACGAGAGACCCAGTACTTC.

This clonotype has a count of ten or more. The V gene is TRBV6-1, the J gene TRBJ2-7; no clear D. CDR3 length: 11 residues. Germline CDR1 reads MNHNS; CDR2 reads SASEGT. V was shortened by 7 bases and J by 3 bases, with 7 bases between the two germline ends. In DNA form, the CDR3 reads TGTGCCAGCATTTTAAGCTACGAGCAGTACTTC. Encoded protein: CASILSYEQYF.

This clonotype was detected a few times. This chain joins TRBV25-1 and TRBJ1-6; D might be TRBD1 (5 bases). V was pared by 7 bases and J by 8 bases, with 12 bases between. The CDR3 consists of 13 residues. The germline gives CDR1 MGHDK, CDR2 SYGVNS. The CDR3, as DNA: TGTGCCAGCAATCTCAGGGATGATTCACCCCTCCACTTT. Its translation: CASNLRDDSPLHF.

V usage is TRBV7-6 and J usage is TRBJ1-2; 9 positions match TRBD1. The CDR3 has 15 residues. CDR1 and CDR2 (germline): SGHVS, FNYEAQ. After removal of 5 bases from V and 5 bases from J, the junction contained 9 bases not matched to a gene. The CDR3 region has the DNA TGTGCCAGCAGCCTCACCGGGACAGGGTCGTATGGCTACACCTTC. Amino acid sequence: CASSLTGTGSYGYTF.

This clonotype was seen only once. The chain recombines TRBV15 with TRBJ2-7; tentatively, D is TRBD2 (6 bases). Germline CDR1 is LNHNV and CDR2 is YYDKDF (reference sequence). V lost 3 bases to trimming and J lost 2 bases, with 14 bases between them. The CDR3 loop spans 15 amino acids. CDR3 coding DNA: TGTGCCACCAGCAGTTCCCGCGGGACCACCTACGAGCAGTACTTC. Its translation: CATSSSRGTTYEQYF.

V is TRBV15 and J is TRBJ1-2, with 10 bases that match TRBD1. This CDR3 spans 15 amino acids. The ends lost 3 bases at V and 7 bases at J; junction bases unmatched: 8. The germline gives CDR1 LNHNV, CDR2 YYDKDF (reference sequence). CDR3 bases: TGTGCCACCAGCAGTTTCAGACAGGGGGCGGTTGGCTACACCTTC. It specifies CATSSFRQGAVGYTF.

The chain employs TRBV10-3 and TRBJ2-2; weak D call: TRBD2 (6 bases). Between the trimmed V and J ends, which lost 4 bases and 6 bases, there was a span of 12 bases. The CDR3 sequence is 14 residues long. The germline V gene encodes CDR1 ENHRY and CDR2 SYGVKD. The CDR3 DNA is TGTGCCATCAGTGGGACTACTGGTCCCGGGGAGCTGTTTTTT. This codes for CAISGTTGPGELFF.

As to this clonotype: Germline and junction disagree at one end, which may indicate a read error. This chain joins TRBV7-2 and TRBJ2-7; 8 nucleotides match TRBD1. This CDR3 has 14 residues. Germline lookup yields CDR1 SGHTA and CDR2 FQGNSA. CDR3 protein: CASTGGGGAGERYF. DNA for the CDR3: TGTGCCAGCACAGGGGGCGGTGGAGCCGGGGAGCGGTACTTC.

The chain couples TRBV6-1 to TRBJ2-7; D gene uncertain. The CDR3 extends over 14 amino acids. V shed 6 bases and J shed 5 bases, with 17 bases lying between them. Looked up from germline, CDR1 is MNHNS and CDR2 is SASEGT. The CDR3, as DNA: TGTGCCAGCAGCCGCAGTAGTCTTCAACACGAGCAGTACTTC. Translation gives CASSRSSLQHEQYF.